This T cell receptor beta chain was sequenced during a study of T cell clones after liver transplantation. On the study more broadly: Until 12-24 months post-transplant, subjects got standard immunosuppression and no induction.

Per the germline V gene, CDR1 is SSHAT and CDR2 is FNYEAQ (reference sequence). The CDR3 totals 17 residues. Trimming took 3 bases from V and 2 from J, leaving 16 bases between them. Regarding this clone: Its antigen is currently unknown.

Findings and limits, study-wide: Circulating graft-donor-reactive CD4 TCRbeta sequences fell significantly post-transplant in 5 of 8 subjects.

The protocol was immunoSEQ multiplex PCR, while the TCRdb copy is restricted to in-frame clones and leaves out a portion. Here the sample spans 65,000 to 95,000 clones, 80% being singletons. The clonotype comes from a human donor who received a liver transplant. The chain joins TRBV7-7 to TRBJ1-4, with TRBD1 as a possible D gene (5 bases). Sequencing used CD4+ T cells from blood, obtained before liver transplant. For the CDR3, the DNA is TGTGCCAGCAGCTTCAGAGGGCCCCGGGGGACTAATGAAAAACTGTTTTTT. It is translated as CASSFRGPRGTNEKLFF.